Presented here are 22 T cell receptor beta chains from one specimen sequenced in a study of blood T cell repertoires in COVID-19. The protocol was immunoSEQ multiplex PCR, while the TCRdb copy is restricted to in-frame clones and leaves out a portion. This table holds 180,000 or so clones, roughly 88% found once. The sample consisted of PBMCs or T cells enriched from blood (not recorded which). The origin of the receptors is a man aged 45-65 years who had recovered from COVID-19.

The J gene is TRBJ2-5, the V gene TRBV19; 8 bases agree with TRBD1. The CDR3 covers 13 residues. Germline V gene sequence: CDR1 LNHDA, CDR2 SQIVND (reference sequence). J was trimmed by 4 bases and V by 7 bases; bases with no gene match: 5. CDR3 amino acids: CASKAGGLETQYF. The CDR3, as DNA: TGTGCCAGTAAGGCAGGGGGCTTAGAGACCCAGTACTTC.

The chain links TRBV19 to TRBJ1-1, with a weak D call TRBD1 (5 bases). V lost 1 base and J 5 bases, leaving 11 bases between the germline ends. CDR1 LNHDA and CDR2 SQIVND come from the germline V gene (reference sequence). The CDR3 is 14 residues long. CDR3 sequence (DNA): TGTGCCAGTAGTATAGCGGGGGTCAGGACTGAAGCTTTCTTT. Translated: CASSIAGVRTEAFF.

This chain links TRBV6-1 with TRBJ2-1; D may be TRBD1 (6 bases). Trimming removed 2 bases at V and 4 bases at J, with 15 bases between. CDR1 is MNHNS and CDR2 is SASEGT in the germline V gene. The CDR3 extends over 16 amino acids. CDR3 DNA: TGTGCCAGCAGTGAATGGGCAGGACAGAGATACAATGAGCAGTTCTTC. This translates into CASSEWAGQRYNEQFF.

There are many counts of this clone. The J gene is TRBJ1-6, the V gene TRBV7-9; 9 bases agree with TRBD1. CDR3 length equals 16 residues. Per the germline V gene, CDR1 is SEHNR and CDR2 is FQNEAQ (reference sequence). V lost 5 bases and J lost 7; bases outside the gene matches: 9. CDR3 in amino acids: CASSIGTGFYNSPLHF. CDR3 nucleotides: TGTGCCAGCAGCATTGGGACAGGGTTTTACAATTCACCCCTCCACTTT.

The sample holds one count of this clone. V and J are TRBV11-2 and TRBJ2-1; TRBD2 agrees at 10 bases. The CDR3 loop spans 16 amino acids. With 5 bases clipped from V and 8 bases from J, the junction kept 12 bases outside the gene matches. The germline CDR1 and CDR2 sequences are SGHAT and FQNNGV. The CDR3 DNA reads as TGTGCCAGCAGCGCATTCAAAGCGGGGGGGCGGGATGAGCAGTTCTTC. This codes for CASSAFKAGGRDEQFF.

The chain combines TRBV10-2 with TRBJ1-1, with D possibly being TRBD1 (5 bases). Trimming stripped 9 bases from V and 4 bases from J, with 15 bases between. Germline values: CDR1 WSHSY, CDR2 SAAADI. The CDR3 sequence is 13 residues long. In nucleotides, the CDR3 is TGCGCCAGTCAAGGGGAGGCGGCCACTGAAGCTTTCTTT. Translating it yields CASQGEAATEAFF.

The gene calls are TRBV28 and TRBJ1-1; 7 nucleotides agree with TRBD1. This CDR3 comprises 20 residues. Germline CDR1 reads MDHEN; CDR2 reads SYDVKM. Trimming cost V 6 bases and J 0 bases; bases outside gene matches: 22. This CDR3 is CASRKAPLGTAFFMNTEAFF. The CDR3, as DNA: TGTGCCAGCAGGAAAGCGCCTCTCGGGACAGCCTTCTTCATGAACACTGAAGCTTTCTTT.

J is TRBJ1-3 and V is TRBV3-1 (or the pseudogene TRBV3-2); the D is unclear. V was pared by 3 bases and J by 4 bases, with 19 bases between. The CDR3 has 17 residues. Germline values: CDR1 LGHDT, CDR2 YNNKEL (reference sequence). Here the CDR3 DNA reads TGTGCCAGCAGCCACTTCCCCGGGCGGGAGACCGGAAACACCATATATTTT. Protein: CASSHFPGRETGNTIYF.

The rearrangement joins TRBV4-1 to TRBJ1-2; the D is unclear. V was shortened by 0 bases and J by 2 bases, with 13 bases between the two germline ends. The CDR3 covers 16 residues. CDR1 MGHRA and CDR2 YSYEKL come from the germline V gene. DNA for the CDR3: TGCGCCAGCAGCCAAGAATCTAACAGCCCCAACTATGGCTACACCTTC. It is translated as CASSQESNSPNYGYTF.

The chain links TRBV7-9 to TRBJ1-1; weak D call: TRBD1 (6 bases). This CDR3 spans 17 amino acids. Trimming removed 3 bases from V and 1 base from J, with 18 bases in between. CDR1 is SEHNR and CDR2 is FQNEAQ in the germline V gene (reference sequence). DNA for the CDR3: TGTGCCAGCAGCTTGGGGATGGGTCAGGGGAAGAACACTGAAGCTTTCTTT. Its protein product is CASSLGMGQGKNTEAFF.

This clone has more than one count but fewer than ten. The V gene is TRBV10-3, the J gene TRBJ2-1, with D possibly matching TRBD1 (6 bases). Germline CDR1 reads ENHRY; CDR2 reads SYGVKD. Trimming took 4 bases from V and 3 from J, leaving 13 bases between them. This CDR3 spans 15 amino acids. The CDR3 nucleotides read TGTGCCATCAGTGCCCCACAGGGATACTACAATGAGCAGTTCTTC. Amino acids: CAISAPQGYYNEQFF.

CDR3 region: CASSPDRGYGYTF. CDR3 DNA: TGTGCCAGCAGTCCGGACAGGGGATATGGCTACACCTTC. The rearrangement joins TRBV3-1 (or the pseudogene TRBV3-2) to TRBJ1-2; 9 positions agree with TRBD1. Germline lookup yields CDR1 LGHDT and CDR2 YNNKEL (reference sequence). The CDR3 is made up of 13 amino acids. Germline trimming cut 6 bases from V and 5 bases from J; bases unmatched to any gene: 4.

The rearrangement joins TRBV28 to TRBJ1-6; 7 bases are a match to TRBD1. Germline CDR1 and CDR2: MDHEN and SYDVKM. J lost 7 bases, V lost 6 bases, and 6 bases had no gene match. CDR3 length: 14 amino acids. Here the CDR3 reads CASSSGQINSPLHF. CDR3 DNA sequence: TGTGCCAGCAGCTCGGGACAGATAAATTCACCCCTCCACTTT.

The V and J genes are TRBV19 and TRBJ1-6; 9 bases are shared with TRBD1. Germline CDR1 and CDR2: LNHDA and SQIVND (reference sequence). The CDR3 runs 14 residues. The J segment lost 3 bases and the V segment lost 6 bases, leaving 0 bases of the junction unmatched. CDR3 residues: CASRDRGYNSPLHF. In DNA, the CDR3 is TGTGCCAGTAGGGACAGGGGCTATAATTCACCCCTCCACTTT.

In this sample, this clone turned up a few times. As DNA, the CDR3 is TGCAGCGTTGAAGGCGTGACAGGGGCCACCTACGAGCAGTACTTC. This encodes CSVEGVTGATYEQYF. J is TRBJ2-7 and V is TRBV29-1, with 8 bases identical to TRBD1. V lost 1 base and J lost 2; bases outside the gene matches: 7. Germline assignment: CDR1 SQVTM and CDR2 ANQGSEA. This CDR3 is 15 amino acids long.

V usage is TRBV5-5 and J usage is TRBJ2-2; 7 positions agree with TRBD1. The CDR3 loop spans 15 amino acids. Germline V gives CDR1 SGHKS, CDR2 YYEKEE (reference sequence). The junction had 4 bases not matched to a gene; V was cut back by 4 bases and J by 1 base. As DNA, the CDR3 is TGTGCCAGCAGCCTGGGACAGCTGAACACCGGGGAGCTGTTTTTT. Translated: CASSLGQLNTGELFF.

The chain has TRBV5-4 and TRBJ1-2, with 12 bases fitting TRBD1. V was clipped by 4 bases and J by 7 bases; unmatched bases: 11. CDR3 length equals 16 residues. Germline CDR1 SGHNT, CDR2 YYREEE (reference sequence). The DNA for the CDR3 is TGTGCCAGCAGCATCTCCGGGACAGGGGGCGTCGGTGGCTACACCTTC. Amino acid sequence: CASSISGTGGVGGYTF.

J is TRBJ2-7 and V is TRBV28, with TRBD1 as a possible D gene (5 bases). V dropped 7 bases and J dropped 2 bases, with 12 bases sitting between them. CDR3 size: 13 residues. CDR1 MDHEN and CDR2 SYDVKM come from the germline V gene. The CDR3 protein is CASITGGAYEQYF. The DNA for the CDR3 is TGTGCCAGCATTACAGGCGGCGCCTACGAGCAGTACTTC.

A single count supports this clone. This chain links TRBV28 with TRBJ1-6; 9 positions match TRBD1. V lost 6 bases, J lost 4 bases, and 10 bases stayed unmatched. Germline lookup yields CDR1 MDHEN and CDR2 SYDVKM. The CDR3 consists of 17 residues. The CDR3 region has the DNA TGTGCCAGCAGATCGCCGGGACAGGGAGGGTATAATTCACCCCTCCACTTT. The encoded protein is CASRSPGQGGYNSPLHF.

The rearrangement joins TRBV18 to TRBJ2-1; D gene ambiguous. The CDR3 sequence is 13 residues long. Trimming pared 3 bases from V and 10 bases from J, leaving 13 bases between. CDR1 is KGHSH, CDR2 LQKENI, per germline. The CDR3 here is CASSPFVYQEQFF. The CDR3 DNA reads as TGTGCCAGCTCACCCTTCGTGTATCAGGAGCAGTTCTTC.

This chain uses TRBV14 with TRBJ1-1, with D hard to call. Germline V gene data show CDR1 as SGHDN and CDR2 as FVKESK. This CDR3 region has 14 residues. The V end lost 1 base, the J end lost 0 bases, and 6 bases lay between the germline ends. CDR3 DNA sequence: TGTGCCAGCAGCCAAGCACAGATGAACACTGAAGCTTTCTTT. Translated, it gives CASSQAQMNTEAFF.

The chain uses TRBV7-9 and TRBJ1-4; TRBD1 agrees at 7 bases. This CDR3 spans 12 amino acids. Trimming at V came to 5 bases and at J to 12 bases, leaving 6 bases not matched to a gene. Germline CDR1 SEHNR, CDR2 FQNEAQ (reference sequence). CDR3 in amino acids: CASSLTGLELFF. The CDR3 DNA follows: TGTGCCAGCAGCCTGACAGGGCTCGAACTGTTTTTT. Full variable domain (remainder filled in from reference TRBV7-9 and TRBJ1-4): DTGVSQNPRHKITKRGQNVTFRCDPISEHNRLYWYRQTLGQGPEFLTYFQNEAQLEKSRLLSDRFSAERPKGSFSTLEIQRTEQGDSAMYLCASSLTGLELFFGSGTQLSVL.